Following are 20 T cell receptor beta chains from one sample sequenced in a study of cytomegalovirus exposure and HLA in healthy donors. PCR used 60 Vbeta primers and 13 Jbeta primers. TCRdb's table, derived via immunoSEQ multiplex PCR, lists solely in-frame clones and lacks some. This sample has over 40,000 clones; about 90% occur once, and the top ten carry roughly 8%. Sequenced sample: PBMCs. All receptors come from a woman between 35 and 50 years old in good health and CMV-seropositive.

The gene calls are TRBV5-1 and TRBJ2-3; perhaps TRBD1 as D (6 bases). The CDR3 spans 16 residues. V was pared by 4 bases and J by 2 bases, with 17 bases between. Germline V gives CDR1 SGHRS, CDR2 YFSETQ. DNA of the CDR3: TGCGCCAGCAGCCCGGACAGACAACTATCCACAGATACGCAGTATTTT. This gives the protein CASSPDRQLSTDTQYF.

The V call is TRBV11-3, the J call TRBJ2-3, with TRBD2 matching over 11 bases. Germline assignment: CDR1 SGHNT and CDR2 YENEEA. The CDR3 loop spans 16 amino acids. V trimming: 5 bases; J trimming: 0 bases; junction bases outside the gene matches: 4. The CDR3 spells CASSLGTSGSTDTQYF. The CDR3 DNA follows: TGTGCCAGCAGCCTCGGGACTAGCGGTAGCACAGATACGCAGTATTTT. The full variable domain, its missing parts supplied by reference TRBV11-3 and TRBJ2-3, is EAGVVQSPRYKIIEKKQPVAFWCNPISGHNTLYWYLQNLGQGPELLIRYENEEAVDDSQLPKDRFSAERLKGVDSTLKIQPAELGDSAVYLCASSLGTSGSTDTQYFGPGTRLTVL.

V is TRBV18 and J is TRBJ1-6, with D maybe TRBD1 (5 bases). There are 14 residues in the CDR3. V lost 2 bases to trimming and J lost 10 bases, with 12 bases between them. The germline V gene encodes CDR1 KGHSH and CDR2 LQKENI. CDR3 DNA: TGTGCCAGCTCACCAAGCAGTAGGGGCTCACCCCTCCACTTT. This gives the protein CASSPSSRGSPLHF.

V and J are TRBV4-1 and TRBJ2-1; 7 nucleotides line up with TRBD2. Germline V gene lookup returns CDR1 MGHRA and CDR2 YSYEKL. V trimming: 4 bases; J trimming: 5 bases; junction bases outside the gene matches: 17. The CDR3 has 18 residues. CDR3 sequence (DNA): TGCGCCAGCAGCCCGCGGGTGGGGGAAGCGGGACGGCACAATGAGCAGTTCTTC. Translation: CASSPRVGEAGRHNEQFF.

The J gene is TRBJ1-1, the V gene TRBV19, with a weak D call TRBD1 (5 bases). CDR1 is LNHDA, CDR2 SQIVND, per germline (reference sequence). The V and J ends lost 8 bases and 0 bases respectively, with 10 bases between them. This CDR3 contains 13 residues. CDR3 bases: TGTGCCAGTTACGACAGCATGAACACTGAAGCTTTCTTT. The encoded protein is CASYDSMNTEAFF.

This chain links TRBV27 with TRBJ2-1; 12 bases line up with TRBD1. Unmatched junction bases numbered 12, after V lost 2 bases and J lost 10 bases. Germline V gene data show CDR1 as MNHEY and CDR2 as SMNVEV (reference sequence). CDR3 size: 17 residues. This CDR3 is CASSLTPTGTGGREQFF. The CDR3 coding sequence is TGTGCCAGCAGTTTAACTCCTACCGGGACAGGGGGCCGGGAGCAGTTCTTC.

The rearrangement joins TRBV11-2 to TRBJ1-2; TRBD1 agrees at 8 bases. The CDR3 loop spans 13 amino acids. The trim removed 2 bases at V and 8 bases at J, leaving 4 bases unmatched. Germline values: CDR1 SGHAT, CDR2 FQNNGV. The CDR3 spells CASSLQGAGGYTF. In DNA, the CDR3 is TGTGCCAGCAGCTTACAGGGGGCGGGAGGCTACACCTTC.

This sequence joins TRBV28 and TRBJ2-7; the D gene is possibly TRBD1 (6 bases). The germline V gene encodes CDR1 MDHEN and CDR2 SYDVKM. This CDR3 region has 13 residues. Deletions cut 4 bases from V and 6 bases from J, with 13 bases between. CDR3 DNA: TGTGCCAGCAGTTGGGACACCCCAGTCGAGCAGTACTTC. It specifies CASSWDTPVEQYF.

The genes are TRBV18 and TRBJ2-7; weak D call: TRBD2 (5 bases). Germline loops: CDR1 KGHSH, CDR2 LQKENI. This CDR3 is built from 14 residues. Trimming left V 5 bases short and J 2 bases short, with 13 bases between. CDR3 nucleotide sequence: TGTGCCAGCTCATCAACGGCCGGGGCCTACGAGCAGTACTTC. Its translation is CASSSTAGAYEQYF.

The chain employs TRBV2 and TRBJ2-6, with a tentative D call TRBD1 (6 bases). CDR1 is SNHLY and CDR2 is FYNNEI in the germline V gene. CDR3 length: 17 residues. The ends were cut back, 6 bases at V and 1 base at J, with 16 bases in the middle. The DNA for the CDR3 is TGTGCCAGCAGGGGCGGACAGACAGTTTCTGGGGCCAACGTCCTGACTTTC. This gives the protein CASRGGQTVSGANVLTF.

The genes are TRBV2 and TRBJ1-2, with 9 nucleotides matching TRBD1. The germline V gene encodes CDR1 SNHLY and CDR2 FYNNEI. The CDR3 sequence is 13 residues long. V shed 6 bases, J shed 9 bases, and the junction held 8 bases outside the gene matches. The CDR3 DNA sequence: TGTGCCAGCAGACCTGACAGGGGGGAGAGCTACACCTTC. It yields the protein CASRPDRGESYTF.

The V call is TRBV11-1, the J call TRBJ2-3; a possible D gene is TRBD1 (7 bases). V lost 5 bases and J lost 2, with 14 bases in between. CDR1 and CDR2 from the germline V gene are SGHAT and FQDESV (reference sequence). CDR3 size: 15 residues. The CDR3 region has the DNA TGTGCCAGCAGCCAGGAGGGGACAGACACAGATACGCAGTATTTT. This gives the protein CASSQEGTDTDTQYF.

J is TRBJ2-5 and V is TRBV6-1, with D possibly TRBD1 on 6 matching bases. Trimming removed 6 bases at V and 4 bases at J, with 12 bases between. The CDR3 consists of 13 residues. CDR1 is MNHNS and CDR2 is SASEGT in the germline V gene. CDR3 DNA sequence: TGTGCCAGCAGGGACAGCAACTTAGAGACCCAGTACTTC. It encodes CASRDSNLETQYF.

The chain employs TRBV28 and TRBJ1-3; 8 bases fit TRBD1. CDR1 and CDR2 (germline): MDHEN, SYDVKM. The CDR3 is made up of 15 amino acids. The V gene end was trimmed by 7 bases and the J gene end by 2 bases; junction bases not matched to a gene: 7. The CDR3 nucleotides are TGTGCCAGCAATTCAGGGGGCGCTGCTGGAAACACCATATATTTT. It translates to CASNSGGAAGNTIYF.

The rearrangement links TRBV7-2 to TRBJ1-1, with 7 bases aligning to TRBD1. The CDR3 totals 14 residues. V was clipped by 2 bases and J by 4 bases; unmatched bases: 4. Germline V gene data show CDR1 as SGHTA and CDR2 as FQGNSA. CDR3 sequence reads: CASSLRGQATEAFF. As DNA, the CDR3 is TGTGCCAGCAGCTTAAGGGGGCAGGCCACTGAAGCTTTCTTT.

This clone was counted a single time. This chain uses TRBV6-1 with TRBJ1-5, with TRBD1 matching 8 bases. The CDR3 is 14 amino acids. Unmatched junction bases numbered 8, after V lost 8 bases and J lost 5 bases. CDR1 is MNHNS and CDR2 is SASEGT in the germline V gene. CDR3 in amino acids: CASSLGQGDQPQHF. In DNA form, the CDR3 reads TGTGCCAGCTCCCTCGGACAGGGTGATCAGCCCCAGCATTTT.

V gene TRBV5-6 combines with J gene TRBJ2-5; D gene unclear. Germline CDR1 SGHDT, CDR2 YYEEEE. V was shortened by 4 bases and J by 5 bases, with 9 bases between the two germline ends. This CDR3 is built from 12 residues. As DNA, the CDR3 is TGTGCCAGCAGCCCGCTCGGGGAGACCCAGTACTTC. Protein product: CASSPLGETQYF.

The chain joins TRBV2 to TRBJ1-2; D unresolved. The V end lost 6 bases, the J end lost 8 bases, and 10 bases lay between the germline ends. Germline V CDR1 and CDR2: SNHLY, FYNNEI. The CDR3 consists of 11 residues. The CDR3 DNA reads TGTGCCAGCAGCGCCGGTTACGGCTACACCTTC. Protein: CASSAGYGYTF.

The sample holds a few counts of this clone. This CDR3 reads CASSPGSSGDTQYF. The CDR3 DNA reads as TGTGCCAGCAGCCCGGGATCATCGGGGGATACGCAGTATTTT. The rearrangement uses TRBV7-9 and TRBJ2-3; D is perhaps TRBD2 (5 bases). The CDR3 extends over 14 amino acids. CDR1 is SEHNR, CDR2 FQNEAQ, per germline (reference sequence). Trimming took off 5 bases at V and 6 bases at J, with 15 bases between the two ends. Full variable domain (outside the CDR3, taken from reference TRBV7-9 and TRBJ2-3): DTGVSQNPRHKITKRGQNVTFRCDPISEHNRLYWYRQTLGQGPEFLTYFQNEAQLEKSRLLSDRFSAERPKGSFSTLEIQRTEQGDSAMYLCASSPGSSGDTQYFGPGTRLTVL.

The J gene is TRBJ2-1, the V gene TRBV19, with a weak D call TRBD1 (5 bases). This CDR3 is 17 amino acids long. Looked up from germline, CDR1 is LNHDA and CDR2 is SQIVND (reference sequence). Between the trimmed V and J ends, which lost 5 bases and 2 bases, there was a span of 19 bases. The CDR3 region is CASSHITGLGPYNEQFF. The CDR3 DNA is TGTGCCAGTAGTCATATAACAGGCCTCGGGCCCTACAATGAGCAGTTCTTC.